This T cell receptor (beta chain) was captured by sequencing in a study of cytotoxic CD8 clonotypes in ibrutinib-treated CLL. TCR beta library input comprised about 2 micrograms of genomic DNA from cryopreserved PBMCs. The assay was immunoSEQ multiplex PCR, and TCRdb's table has in-frame clones only and misses some. The sample has 50,000 to 75,000 clones, roughly 71% seen once; the top ten hold roughly 45%. Trimming shortened V by 6 bases and J by 2 bases, and 11 bases separated the two germline ends. Germline CDR1 is KGHSH and CDR2 is LQKENI. CDR3 length: 13 amino acids. Note on this clone: Antigen: not known.

Overall study results and limits: Sustained-remission and progressing patients had different sampling times. Elevated clonality accompanied ibrutinib response, with a return toward baseline values at progression.

The sequence derives from a human donor with chronic lymphocytic leukemia. This material consisted of PBMCs, taken after 12 months of ibrutinib treatment. The chain couples TRBV18 to TRBJ2-7; perhaps TRBD1 as D (6 bases). This CDR3 is CASSPDSPYEQYF. The CDR3 nucleotides read TGTGCCAGCTCCCCGGACAGCCCCTACGAGCAGTACTTC. Full variable domain (remainder filled in from reference TRBV18 and TRBJ2-7): NAGVMQNPRHLVRRRGQEARLRCSPMKGHSHVYWYRQLPEEGLKFMVYLQKENIIDESGMPKERFSAEFPKEGPSILRIQQVVRGDSAAYFCASSPDSPYEQYFGPGTRLTVT.